The T cell receptor beta chain described here comes from a study of blood T cell repertoires in COVID-19. Authors' processing steps: Amplification from reference gene primers served as the basis for estimated nucleated cell counts. Profiling relied on immunoSEQ multiplex PCR, and the TCRdb table lists in-frame clones only, not all of them. V and J calls and clone size are copied from that table; D and trimming were computed from the DNA. The sample consists of a few hundred thousand clones, roughly nine tenths of them appearing once. Clinical histories supplied by participants themselves formed the basis of cohort assignment. All recovered Cohort 3 donors got two negative PCRs, got clearance, or saw symptom resolution. V lost 7 bases and J 6 bases, leaving 16 bases between the germline ends. Per germline, CDR1 GTSNPN and CDR2 SVGIG (reference sequence). CDR3 length equals 13 residues. This clone was recorded only once.

Sequenced material: PBMCs or T cells enriched from blood (not recorded which). The origin of this receptor is a woman between 18 and 29 years old who had recovered from COVID-19. This chain links TRBV30 with TRBJ1-5, with D possibly being TRBD1 (5 bases). CDR3 region: CAFSVGEVQPQHF. The CDR3 DNA follows: TGTGCCTTCTCAGTAGGGGAGGTTCAGCCCCAGCATTTT.